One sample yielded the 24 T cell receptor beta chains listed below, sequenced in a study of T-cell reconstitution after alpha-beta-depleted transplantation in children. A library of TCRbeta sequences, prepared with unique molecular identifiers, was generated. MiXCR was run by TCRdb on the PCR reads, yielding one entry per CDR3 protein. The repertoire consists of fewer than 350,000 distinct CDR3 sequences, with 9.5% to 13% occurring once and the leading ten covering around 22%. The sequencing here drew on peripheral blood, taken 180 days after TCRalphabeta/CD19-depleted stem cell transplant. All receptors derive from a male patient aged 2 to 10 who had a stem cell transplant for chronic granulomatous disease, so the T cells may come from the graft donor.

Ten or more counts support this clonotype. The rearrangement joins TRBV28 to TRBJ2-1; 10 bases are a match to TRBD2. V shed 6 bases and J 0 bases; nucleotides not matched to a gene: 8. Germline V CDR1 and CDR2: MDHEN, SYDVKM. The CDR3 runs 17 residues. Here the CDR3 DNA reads TGTGCCAGCAGCCCCGGACTAGCGGTGAGCTCCTACAATGAGCAGTTCTTC. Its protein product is CASSPGLAVSSYNEQFF.

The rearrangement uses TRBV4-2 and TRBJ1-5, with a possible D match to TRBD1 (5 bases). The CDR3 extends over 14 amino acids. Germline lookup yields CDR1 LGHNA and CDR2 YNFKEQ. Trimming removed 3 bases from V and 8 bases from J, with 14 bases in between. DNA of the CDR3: TGTGCCAGCAGCCATTTGGGGGGGTTTAAGCCCCAGCATTTT. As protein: CASSHLGGFKPQHF.

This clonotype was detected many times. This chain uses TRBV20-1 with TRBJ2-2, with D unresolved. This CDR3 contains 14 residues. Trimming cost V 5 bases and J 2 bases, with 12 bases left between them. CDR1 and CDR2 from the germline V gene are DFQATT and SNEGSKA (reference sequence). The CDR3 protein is CSALRRKNTGELFF. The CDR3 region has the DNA TGCAGTGCTTTAAGACGGAAAAACACCGGGGAGCTGTTTTTT.

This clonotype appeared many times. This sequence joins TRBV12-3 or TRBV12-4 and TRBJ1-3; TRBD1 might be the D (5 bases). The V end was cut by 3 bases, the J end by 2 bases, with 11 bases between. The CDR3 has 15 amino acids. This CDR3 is CASSFFSGTGNTIYF. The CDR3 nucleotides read TGTGCCAGCAGTTTTTTTTCAGGGACTGGAAACACCATATATTTT.

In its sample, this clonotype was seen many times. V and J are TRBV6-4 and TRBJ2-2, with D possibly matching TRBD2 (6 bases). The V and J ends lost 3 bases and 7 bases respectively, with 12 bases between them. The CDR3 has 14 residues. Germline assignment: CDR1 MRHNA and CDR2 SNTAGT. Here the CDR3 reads CASSENRGNGELFF. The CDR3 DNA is TGTGCCAGCAGTGAGAATCGGGGGAACGGGGAGCTGTTTTTT.

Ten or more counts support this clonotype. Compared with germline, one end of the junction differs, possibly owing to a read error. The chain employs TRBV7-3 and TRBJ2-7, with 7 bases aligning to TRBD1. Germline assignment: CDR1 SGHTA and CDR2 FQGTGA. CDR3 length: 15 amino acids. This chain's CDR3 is CASSVTGERAYEQYF. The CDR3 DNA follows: TGTGCCAGCAGCGTAACAGGGGAAAGAGCCTACGAGCAGTACTTC.

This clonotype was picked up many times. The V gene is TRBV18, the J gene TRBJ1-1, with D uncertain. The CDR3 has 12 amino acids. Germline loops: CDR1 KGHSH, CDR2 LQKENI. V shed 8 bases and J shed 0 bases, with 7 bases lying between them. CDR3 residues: CASSPLNTEAFF. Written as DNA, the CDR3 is TGTGCCAGCAGTCCCTTGAACACTGAAGCTTTCTTT.

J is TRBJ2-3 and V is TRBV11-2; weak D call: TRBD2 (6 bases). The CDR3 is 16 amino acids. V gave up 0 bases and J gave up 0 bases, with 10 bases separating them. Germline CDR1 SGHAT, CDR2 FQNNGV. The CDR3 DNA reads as TGTGCCAGCAGCTTAGATTTGGGGAGGAGCACAGATACGCAGTATTTT. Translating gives CASSLDLGRSTDTQYF.

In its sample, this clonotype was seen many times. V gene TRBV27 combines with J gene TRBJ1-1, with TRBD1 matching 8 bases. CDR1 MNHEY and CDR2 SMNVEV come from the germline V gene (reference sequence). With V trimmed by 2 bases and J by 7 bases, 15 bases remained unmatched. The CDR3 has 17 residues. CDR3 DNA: TGTGCCAGCAGTTTAGCTGCGACAGGGGCTACGAGATTTGAAGCTTTCTTT. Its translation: CASSLAATGATRFEAFF.

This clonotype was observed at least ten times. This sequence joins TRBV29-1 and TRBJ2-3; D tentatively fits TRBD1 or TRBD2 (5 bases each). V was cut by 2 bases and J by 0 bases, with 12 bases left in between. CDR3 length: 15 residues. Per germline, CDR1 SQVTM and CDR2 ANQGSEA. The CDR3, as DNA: TGCAGCGTTGAATACCGGGACCCGAGCACAGATACGCAGTATTTT. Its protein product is CSVEYRDPSTDTQYF.

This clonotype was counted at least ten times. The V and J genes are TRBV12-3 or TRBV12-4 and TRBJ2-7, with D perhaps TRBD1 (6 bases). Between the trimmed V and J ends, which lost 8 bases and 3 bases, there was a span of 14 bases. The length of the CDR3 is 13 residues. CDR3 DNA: TGTGCCAGCGGGGCAGGGGTTTTCTACGAGCAGTACTTC. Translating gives CASGAGVFYEQYF.

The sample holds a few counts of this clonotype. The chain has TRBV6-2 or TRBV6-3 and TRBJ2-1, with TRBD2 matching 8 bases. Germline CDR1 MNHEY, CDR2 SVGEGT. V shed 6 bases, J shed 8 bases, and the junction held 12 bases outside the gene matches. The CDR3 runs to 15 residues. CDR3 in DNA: TGTGCCAGCAGGACAGAGCGGGAGAAACTCCATGAGCAGTTCTTC. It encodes CASRTEREKLHEQFF.

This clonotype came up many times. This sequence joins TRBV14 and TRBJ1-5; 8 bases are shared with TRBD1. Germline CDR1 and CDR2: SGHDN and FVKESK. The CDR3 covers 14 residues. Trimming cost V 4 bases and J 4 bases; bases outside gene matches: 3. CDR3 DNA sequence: TGTGCCAGCAGCCGGACAGGGCTGAATCAGCCCCAGCATTTT. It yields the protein CASSRTGLNQPQHF.

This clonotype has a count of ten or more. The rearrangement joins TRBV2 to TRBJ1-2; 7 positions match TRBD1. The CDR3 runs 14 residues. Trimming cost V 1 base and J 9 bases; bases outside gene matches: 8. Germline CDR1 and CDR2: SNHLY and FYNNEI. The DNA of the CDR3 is TGTGCCAGCAGTGAAGTCGAGGGGGCGACTCGCTACACCTTC. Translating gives CASSEVEGATRYTF. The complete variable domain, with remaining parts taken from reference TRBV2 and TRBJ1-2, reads EPEVTQTPSHQVTQMGQEVILRCVPISNHLYFYWYRQILGQKVEFLVSFYNNEISEKSEIFDDQFSVERPDGSNFTLKIRSTKLEDSAMYFCASSEVEGATRYTFGSGTRLTVV.

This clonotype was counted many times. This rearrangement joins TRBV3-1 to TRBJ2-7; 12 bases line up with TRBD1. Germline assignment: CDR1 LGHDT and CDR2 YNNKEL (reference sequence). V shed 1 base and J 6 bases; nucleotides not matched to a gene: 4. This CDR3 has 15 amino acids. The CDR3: CASSQGGTGGSEQYF. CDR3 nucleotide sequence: TGTGCCAGCAGCCAAGGCGGGACAGGGGGCTCCGAGCAGTACTTC.

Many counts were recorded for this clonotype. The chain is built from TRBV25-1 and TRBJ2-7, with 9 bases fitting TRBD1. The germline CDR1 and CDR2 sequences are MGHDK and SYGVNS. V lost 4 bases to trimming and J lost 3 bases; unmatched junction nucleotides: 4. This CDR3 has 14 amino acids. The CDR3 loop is CASSAGTGNYEQYF. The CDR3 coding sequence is TGTGCCAGCAGTGCCGGGACAGGGAACTACGAGCAGTACTTC.

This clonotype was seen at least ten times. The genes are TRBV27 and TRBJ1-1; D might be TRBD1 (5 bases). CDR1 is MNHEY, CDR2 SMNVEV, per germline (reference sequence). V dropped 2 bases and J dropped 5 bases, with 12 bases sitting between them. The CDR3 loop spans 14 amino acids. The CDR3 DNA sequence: TGTGCCAGCAGTTTAGGGGGTCGGGGTACTGAAGCTTTCTTT. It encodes CASSLGGRGTEAFF.

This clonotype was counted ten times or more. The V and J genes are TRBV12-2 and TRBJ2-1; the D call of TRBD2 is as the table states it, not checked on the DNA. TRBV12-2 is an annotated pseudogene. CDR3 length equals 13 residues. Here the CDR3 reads CASRLVRVAGQFF. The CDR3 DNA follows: TGTGCAAGTCGCTTGGTAAGAGTAGCGGGGCAGTTCTTC.

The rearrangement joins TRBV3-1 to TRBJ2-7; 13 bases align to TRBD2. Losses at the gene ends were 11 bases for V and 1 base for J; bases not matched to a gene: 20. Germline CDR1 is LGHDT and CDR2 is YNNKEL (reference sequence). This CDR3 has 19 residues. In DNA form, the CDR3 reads TGTGCCTTCAGTTTAACTAGCGGGGGGGTTCAGGACCTTTCCTACGAGCAGTACTTC. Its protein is CAFSLTSGGVQDLSYEQYF.

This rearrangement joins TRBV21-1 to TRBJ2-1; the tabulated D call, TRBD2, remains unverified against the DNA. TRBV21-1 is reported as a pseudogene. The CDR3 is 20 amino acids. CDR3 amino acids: CASSKALTSGGALEDNEQFF. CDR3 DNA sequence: TGTGCCAGCAGCAAAGCACTAACTAGCGGGGGGGCCCTCGAGGACAATGAGCAGTTCTTC.

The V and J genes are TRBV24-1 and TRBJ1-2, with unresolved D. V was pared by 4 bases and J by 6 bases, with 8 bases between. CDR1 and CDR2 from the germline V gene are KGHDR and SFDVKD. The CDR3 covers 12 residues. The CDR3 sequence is CATSDQADGYTF. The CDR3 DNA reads TGTGCCACCAGTGACCAGGCGGATGGCTACACCTTC.

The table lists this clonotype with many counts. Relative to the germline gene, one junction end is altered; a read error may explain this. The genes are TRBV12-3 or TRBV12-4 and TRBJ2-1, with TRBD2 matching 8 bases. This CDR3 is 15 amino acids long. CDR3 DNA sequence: TGTGCCAGCAGCTTAGGCGGGAGGTCCTACAATGAGCAGTTCTTC. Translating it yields CASSLGGRSYNEQFF.

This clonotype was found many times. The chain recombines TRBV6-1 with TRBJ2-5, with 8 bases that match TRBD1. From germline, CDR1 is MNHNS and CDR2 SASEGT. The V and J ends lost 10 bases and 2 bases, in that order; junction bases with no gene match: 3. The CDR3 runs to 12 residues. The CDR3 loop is CATGQGQETQYF. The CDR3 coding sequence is TGTGCCACAGGACAGGGACAAGAGACCCAGTACTTC.

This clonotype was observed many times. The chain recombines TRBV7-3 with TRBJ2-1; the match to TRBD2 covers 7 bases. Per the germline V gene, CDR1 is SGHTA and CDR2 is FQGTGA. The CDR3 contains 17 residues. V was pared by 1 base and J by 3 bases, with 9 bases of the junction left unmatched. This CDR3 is CASSLNGGGLNYNEQFF. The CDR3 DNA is TGTGCCAGCAGCTTAAACGGCGGGGGACTTAACTACAATGAGCAGTTCTTC.